This T cell receptor (beta chain) emerged from a study of tumor-infiltrating lymphocytes in localized non-small cell lung cancer. Study-level information: Tumor tissue and non-adjacent uninvolved lung came from each patient.

Profiling relied on immunoSEQ multiplex PCR, and the TCRdb table lists in-frame clones only, not all of them. The profile shows 21,000 or so clones, approximately 80% of them singletons. The clonotype originates from a human donor with non-small cell lung cancer. The sample comprised lung tumor tissue.

The CDR3 region is CASSENRGGKAFF. The DNA for the CDR3 is TGTGCCAGCAGTGAGAACAGGGGAGGTAAAGCTTTCTTT. V is TRBV2 and J is TRBJ1-1; 7 bases line up with TRBD1. CDR3 length equals 13 residues. Looked up from germline, CDR1 is SNHLY and CDR2 is FYNNEI. The V gene end was trimmed by 3 bases and the J gene end by 9 bases; junction bases not matched to a gene: 7.